This is a list of T cell receptor beta chains from one sample in a study of blood T cells in healthy people across ages. TCRdb called the 5' RACE reads again in MiXCR, with one record for every CDR3 protein. This table has approximately 730,000 distinct CDR3 sequences, approximately 55% appearing once. Source material: blood. These receptors were taken from a man older than 75 in good health. The CDR3 runs from the conserved cysteine through the conserved F or W. The D gene is left open where the match is weak.

>-|TRBJ2-3|TRBV24-1
TGTGCCACCACCCTCCGACAGGACAAAGACGAGCACAGAGACGCGTATTTT
CATTLRQDKDEHRDAYF
>-|TRBJ2-1|TRBV6-6
TGTGCCAGCAGGAGCGGGGACAGCCGTCTAAATGAGCAGTTCTTC
CASRSGDSRLNEQFF
>-|TRBJ2-7|TRBV28
TGTGCCAGCAGCCCCGGTGCGTCTCCCTCCTACGAGCAGTACTTC
CASSPGASPSYEQYF
>TRBD2|TRBJ2-4|TRBV27
TGTGCCAGCAGTATCATAGCGGGAGGGCAGGGTGAGCAGTACTTC
CASSIIAGGQGEQYF
>TRBD2|TRBJ2-7|TRBV7-9
TGTGCCAGCAGCTTAAGCGGGAGTAAGTACGAGCAGTACTTC
CASSLSGSKYEQYF
>-|TRBJ2-1|TRBV7-2
TGTGCCAGCAGCACTGAACCCAGGCGCGTCGGCAATGAGCAGTTCTTC
CASSTEPRRVGNEQFF
>-|TRBJ2-1|TRBV30
TGTGCCTGGAAATCGGGAGTGACCCATGAGCAGTTCTTC
CAWKSGVTHEQFF
>TRBD1|TRBJ2-1|TRBV20-1
TGCAGTGCTACCCGCCGGGACAGCGAAACCTACAATGAGCAGTTCTTC
CSATRRDSETYNEQFF
>TRBD1|TRBJ2-7|TRBV6-5
TGTGCCAGCAGGAGACAGGGGTTCTACGAGCAGTACTTC
CASRRQGFYEQYF
>-|TRBJ2-3|TRBV4-1
TGCGCCAGCAGCCACTCTCAGTCCGCTGCGGACAGATACGCGTATTTT
CASSHSQSAADRYAYF